One and the same sample provided the 11 T cell receptor beta chains below, sequenced in a study of T cells in Graves' hyperthyroidism and ophthalmopathy. RNA transcripts yielded amplified TCR beta CDR3 regions. Using the HTBI primer set, a first-round RT-PCR was run on the TCR CDR3. TCRdb recomputed calls from the multiplex PCR reads with MiXCR, one row per CDR3 protein. The sample has around 260,000 distinct CDR3 sequences; 20% to 25% are singletons. The sample comprised blood. These receptor sequences come from a man aged 35-49 years with Graves' hyperthyroidism that later progressed to Graves' ophthalmopathy.

The chain couples TRBV6-2 or TRBV6-3 to TRBJ2-5; D not certain. Germline V lookup: CDR1 MNHEY, CDR2 SVGEGT. The CDR3 covers 15 residues. V was pared by 2 bases and J by 0 bases, with 10 bases between. The CDR3 loop is CASSYGEVDQETQYF. The CDR3 nucleotides are TGTGCCAGCAGTTACGGTGAGGTAGACCAAGAGACCCAGTACTTC.

This clonotype has a count of ten or more. V is TRBV6-4 and J is TRBJ1-1; D may be TRBD1 (6 bases). V was pared by 3 bases and J by 4 bases, with 9 bases between. Germline V CDR1 and CDR2: MRHNA, SNTAGT. The length of the CDR3 is 13 residues. The CDR3 nucleotides are TGTGCCAGCAGTGAATCAGGGGCCACTGAAGCTTTCTTT. Protein sequence: CASSESGATEAFF.

This clonotype was observed many times. The chain joins TRBV7-3 to TRBJ2-7; 9 bases match TRBD2. CDR1 and CDR2 (germline): SGHTA, FQGTGA. The ends lost 5 bases at V and 6 bases at J; junction bases unmatched: 8. The CDR3 has 14 amino acids. CDR3 region: CASSLGTSSSEQYF. The CDR3 DNA sequence: TGTGCCAGCAGCCTCGGGACTAGCAGTTCCGAGCAGTACTTC.

This chain uses TRBV10-3 with TRBJ1-1; 9 bases are a match to TRBD1. Germline V gene sequence: CDR1 ENHRY, CDR2 SYGVKD. V lost 4 bases to trimming and J lost 5 bases; unmatched junction nucleotides: 8. The CDR3 is 15 residues long. In nucleotides, the CDR3 is TGTGCCATCAGTGGGACCGGGGACAGGGTGACTGAAGCTTTCTTT. Encoded protein: CAISGTGDRVTEAFF.

This sequence joins TRBV7-9 and TRBJ2-7; TRBD2 is a possible D gene (6 bases). Trimming cost V 5 bases and J 5 bases, with 19 bases left between them. Germline values: CDR1 SEHNR, CDR2 FQNEAQ (reference sequence). The CDR3 has 15 residues. The CDR3 loop reads CASSHSKAGMDEQYF. Written as DNA, the CDR3 is TGTGCCAGCAGCCATAGCAAGGCGGGAATGGACGAGCAGTACTTC.

This chain uses TRBV27 with TRBJ2-5; unclear D gene. CDR3 size: 13 residues. Germline V gene data show CDR1 as MNHEY and CDR2 as SMNVEV (reference sequence). V lost 5 bases, J lost 2 bases, and 9 bases lay in between. The CDR3 sequence: CASSPRAQETQYF. In DNA form, the CDR3 reads TGTGCCAGCAGTCCCCGGGCACAAGAGACCCAGTACTTC.

This clonotype came up many times. V is TRBV28 and J is TRBJ1-2; D gene unclear. V dropped 3 bases and J dropped 3 bases, with 8 bases sitting between them. Germline CDR1 MDHEN, CDR2 SYDVKM. This CDR3 is built from 13 residues. The CDR3 region is CASSFRRHYGYTF. The CDR3 region has the DNA TGTGCCAGCAGTTTTAGACGGCACTATGGCTACACCTTC.

The table lists this clonotype with many counts. A read error may explain this, as a much larger clone is one base away. The chain uses TRBV7-9 and TRBJ1-1, with 7 bases matching TRBD1. The CDR3 has 13 amino acids. CDR1 is SEHNR and CDR2 is FQNEAQ in the germline V gene (reference sequence). V lost 5 bases to trimming and J lost 4 bases; unmatched junction nucleotides: 4. CDR3: CASSQQGTTEAFF. The CDR3 region has the DNA TGTGCCAGCAGCCAACAGGGGACCACTGAAGCTTTCTTT.

This clonotype was counted many times. J is TRBJ2-5 and V is TRBV27; D is unclear. The CDR3 extends over 14 amino acids. Germline CDR1 MNHEY, CDR2 SMNVEV (reference sequence). V lost 2 bases and J 2 bases, leaving 9 bases between the germline ends. The CDR3 spells CASSLGQPQETQYF. CDR3 coding DNA: TGTGCCAGCAGTTTAGGGCAGCCACAAGAGACCCAGTACTTC.

This clonotype has a single count. The chain uses TRBV11-2 and TRBJ2-5; 7 nucleotides line up with TRBD2. This CDR3 has 14 amino acids. Losses at the gene ends were 3 bases for V and 2 bases for J; bases not matched to a gene: 3. The germline V gene encodes CDR1 SGHAT and CDR2 FQNNGV. The CDR3 sequence is CASSFMGGQETQYF. In DNA form, the CDR3 reads TGTGCCAGCAGCTTTATGGGGGGGCAAGAGACCCAGTACTTC.

This clonotype was seen repeatedly, ten times or more. The gene calls are TRBV6-2 or TRBV6-3 and TRBJ2-2; perhaps TRBD2 as D (6 bases). V was cut by 4 bases and J by 1 base, with 25 bases left in between. The CDR3 is made up of 20 amino acids. Germline CDR1 reads MNHEY; CDR2 reads SVGEGT. The DNA of the CDR3 is TGTGCCAGCAGTTCCCACATGCCATGGAGGGGCCGAAGGAACACCGGGGAGCTGTTTTTT. Translation gives CASSSHMPWRGRRNTGELFF.